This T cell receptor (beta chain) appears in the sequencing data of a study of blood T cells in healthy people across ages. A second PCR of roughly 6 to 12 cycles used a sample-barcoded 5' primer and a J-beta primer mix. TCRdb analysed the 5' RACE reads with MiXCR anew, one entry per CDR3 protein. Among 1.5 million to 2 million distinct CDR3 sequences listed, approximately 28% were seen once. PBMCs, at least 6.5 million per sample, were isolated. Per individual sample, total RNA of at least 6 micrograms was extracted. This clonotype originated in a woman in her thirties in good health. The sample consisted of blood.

The CDR3 nucleotides are TGTGCCAGCACCTTCGGGACAGGGAAGAGGGAGCAGTACTTC. Protein: CASTFGTGKREQYF. The genes are TRBV2 and TRBJ2-7; the match to TRBD1 covers 9 bases. With V trimmed by 7 bases and J by 7 bases, 11 bases remained unmatched. Germline V CDR1 and CDR2: SNHLY, FYNNEI. The CDR3 extends over 14 amino acids.